The clone carrying this T cell receptor beta chain was picked up a small number of times. This entry comes from a study of blood T cell repertoires in COVID-19. Whole-study context: The analysed material was cDNA or gDNA that came from T cells, B-cell-depleted T cells, or PBMCs.

TCRdb's table, derived via immunoSEQ multiplex PCR, lists solely in-frame clones and lacks some. The table lists tens of thousands of clones, 76% of them singletons, with around 6% in the top ten. The V gene end was trimmed by 4 bases and the J gene end by 0 bases; junction bases not matched to a gene: 7. CDR3 length: 16 amino acids. Per the germline V gene, CDR1 is SGHKS and CDR2 is YYEKEE (reference sequence). This TCR was recovered from a woman aged 50 to 60 with active or convalescent COVID-19. Sequenced input: peripheral blood. The genes are TRBV5-5 and TRBJ2-1, with 7 bases fitting TRBD2. CDR3 region: CASSRLAVSSYNEQFF. The CDR3 nucleotides are TGTGCCAGCAGCCGCCTAGCGGTTAGCTCCTACAATGAGCAGTTCTTC.